This T cell receptor (beta chain) was captured by sequencing in a study of blood T cell repertoires in COVID-19. On the study more broadly: Acute and convalescent COVID-19 samples came from the United States, Italy and Spain. T cells, B-cell-depleted T cells, or PBMCs provided the cDNA or gDNA that served as material.

V lost 5 bases and J lost 4; bases outside the gene matches: 5. Germline lookup yields CDR1 KGHSH and CDR2 LQKENI. This CDR3 has 14 amino acids. Per the authors' pipeline: Reference gene primer amplification gave nucleated cell count estimates. Generated by immunoSEQ multiplex PCR, the TCRdb table keeps only in-frame clones and is missing some. For V, J and clone size, that table is used; D and trimming come from the DNA. The table includes 90,000 or so clones, approximately 86% detected once. The gene calls are TRBV18 and TRBJ2-5; 9 nucleotides line up with TRBD2. This clonotype originated in a man older than 75 with active or convalescent COVID-19. Sequencing used peripheral blood. DNA for the CDR3: TGTGCCAGCTCAACGGCGCGGGAGGGAGAGACCCAGTACTTC. This translates into CASSTAREGETQYF.